This T cell receptor beta chain was observed in a study of T cell responses to AZD1222 COVID-19 vaccine. Findings of the study overall: Repertoires were collected only later (after the peak T cell response had occurred). As reported, nearly half of all spike-specific TCRs target variant regions that are unmutated. There were mostly white British donors and more females than males, and clonal diversity was possibly underestimated. Vaccine-associated CD4 TCRs spanned spike, dominant at 160-218 and 743-854.

Sequencing used immunoSEQ multiplex PCR; TCRdb keeps in-frame clones, though not all of them. This table has 70,000 to 95,000 clones, 75% to 95% appearing once. Worth noting for this clone: As yet, its antigen is unknown.

The sample in question was peripheral blood, obtained 28 days after the second AZD1222 dose. The sequence was obtained from an adult who received the AZD1222 COVID-19 vaccine.

The CDR3 sequence: CASRRGQGSEQYF. In DNA form, the CDR3 reads TGTGCCAGCAGGAGGGGACAGGGCAGCGAGCAGTACTTC. V and J are TRBV2 and TRBJ2-7, with 9 bases aligning to TRBD1. This CDR3 comprises 13 residues. CDR1 and CDR2 from the germline V gene are SNHLY and FYNNEI. After removal of 6 bases from V and 6 bases from J, the junction contained 6 bases not matched to a gene.